Listed below are T cell receptor beta chains from one sample, sequenced in a study of cytomegalovirus exposure and HLA in healthy donors. Only in-frame clones appear in the TCRdb table, and some are missing; sequencing was by immunoSEQ multiplex PCR. The data contain roughly 130,000 clones, about four fifths of them seen just once; the ten biggest clones take up under 6%. The sequencing sample was made of PBMCs. These receptors came from a young man in good health and CMV-seronegative. The CDR3 runs from the conserved cysteine through the conserved F or W. Fields, in order: D gene, V gene, clone size, J gene, CDR3 DNA, CDR3 protein. A D gene is named only where the DNA matches it firmly. The size of a clone is reported for some rows only, either as once, few or many, or as a class for expanded clones.

>TRBD1|TRBV4-3|-|TRBJ1-2
TGCGCCAGCAGCCAAAACCCGCGACAGGGGGCGGACTATGGCTACACCTTC
CASSQNPRQGADYGYTF
>-|TRBV7-9|-|TRBJ2-6
TGTGCCGGTTCGACGACGGAGCCTAGCTCTGGGGCCAACGTCCTGACTTTC
CAGSTTEPSSGANVLTF
>TRBD2|TRBV29-1|-|TRBJ2-7
TGCAGCGTTGCGGGACTAGCGGGAGGGTACGAGCAGTACTTC
CSVAGLAGGYEQYF
>-|TRBV5-1|-|TRBJ2-1
TGCGCCAGCAGCTTAAGGGACAACTACAATGAGCAGTTCTTC
CASSLRDNYNEQFF
>-|TRBV2|-|TRBJ2-1
TGTGCCAGCAGGGGGCAGTACAATGAGCAGTTCTTC
CASRGQYNEQFF
>-|TRBV10-3|-|TRBJ2-7
TGTGCCATCAGGAGGATTAGCGAGGACGAGCAGTACTTC
CAIRRISEDEQYF
>-|TRBV27|-|TRBJ1-5
TGTGCCAGCAGTCCCCGGACTGCTAGCAATCAGCCCCAGCATTTT
CASSPRTASNQPQHF
>-|TRBV11-2|-|TRBJ2-3
TGTGCCAGCAGCCGAAGCCTTTTCCCCACAGATACGCAGTATTTT
CASSRSLFPTDTQYF
>-|TRBV27|-|TRBJ1-1
TGTGCCAGCAGTGTTCAGGGTGTGTCCACTGAAGCTTTCTTT
CASSVQGVSTEAFF
>-|TRBV7-9|-|TRBJ1-1
TGTGCCAGCAGTCAACTCGGGGTGAACACTGAAGCTTTCTTT
CASSQLGVNTEAFF
>-|TRBV6-6|-|TRBJ1-6
TGTGCCAGCATTAGACAGCACGCTAATTCACCCCTCCACTTT
CASIRQHANSPLHF
>-|TRBV10-3|-|TRBJ2-7
TGTGCCATCAGTGAAATCCTATTCTACGAGCAGTACTTC
CAISEILFYEQYF
>-|TRBV6-5|-|TRBJ2-7
TGTGCCAGCAGCTCCGGGACCTACGAGCAGTACTTC
CASSSGTYEQYF
>-|TRBV28|-|TRBJ2-3
TGTGCCAGCAGTTCCCGATTTCCAGGGCCAGATACGCAGTATTTT
CASSSRFPGPDTQYF
>TRBD2|TRBV6-1|-|TRBJ2-4
TGTGCCAGCAGTGCGGGCGGGGGGTTTGGAAACATTCAGTACTTC
CASSAGGGFGNIQYF
>-|TRBV18|-|TRBJ2-5
TGTGCCAGCTCACCACCCAGCCAAGAGACCCAGTACTTC
CASSPPSQETQYF
>-|TRBV5-1|once|TRBJ2-1
TGCGCCAGCAGCCCGGGGGTCTCCTACAATGAGCAGTTCTTC
CASSPGVSYNEQFF
>TRBD1|TRBV28|-|TRBJ1-2
TGTGCCAGCAGTATAACAGGGGCAAGCGGCTACACCTTC
CASSITGASGYTF
>TRBD1|TRBV29-1|-|TRBJ1-2
TGCAGCGCCAAACAAGCCAGGGGGAACTATGGCTACACCTTC
CSAKQARGNYGYTF
>TRBD2|TRBV5-5|-|TRBJ2-2
TGTGCCAGCAGCTCGACTAGCGGGGGAGCGGACGGGGAGCTGTTTTTT
CASSSTSGGADGELFF
>TRBD2|TRBV9|-|TRBJ2-1
TGTGCCAGCAGCGTAACTAGCGACAATGAGCAGTTCTTC
CASSVTSDNEQFF
>TRBD1|TRBV29-1|-|TRBJ2-5
TGCAGCGTCAGGACAGGGGGAGGAGAGACCCAGTACTTC
CSVRTGGGETQYF
>TRBD2|TRBV5-6|-|TRBJ2-7
TGTGCCAGCAGCGCGGATGGACTAGCGGGAGGCGAGGAGTACTTC
CASSADGLAGGEEYF
>TRBD2|TRBV4-1|-|TRBJ2-3
TGCGCCAGCAGCCGGACGACTAGCGGGGGCACAGATACGCAGTATTTT
CASSRTTSGGTDTQYF
>-|TRBV9|-|TRBJ2-6
TGTGCCAGCAGCGCCAGGGGATCTGGGGCCAACGTCCTGACTTTC
CASSARGSGANVLTF
>TRBD2|TRBV27|-|TRBJ2-1
TGTGCCAGCAGATCACTAGCGGGAGCTGGCAATGAGCAGTTCTTC
CASRSLAGAGNEQFF
>TRBD1|TRBV29-1|few|TRBJ1-2
TGCAGCGCGGATTCACAGGGGAAAGGCTATGGCTACACCTTC
CSADSQGKGYGYTF
>-|TRBV7-9|few|TRBJ2-5
TGTGCCAGCAGCGCCTTGGGACAAGTGACGGAGACCCAGTACTTC
CASSALGQVTETQYF
>-|TRBV7-2|-|TRBJ2-3
TGTGCCAGCAGCTTAGGACTTTCCACAGATACGCAGTATTTT
CASSLGLSTDTQYF
>TRBD1|TRBV6-5|-|TRBJ2-1
TGTGCCAGCAGGACAGGGACGACGTACTACAATGAGCAGTTCTTC
CASRTGTTYYNEQFF
>TRBD2|TRBV6-6|-|TRBJ2-5
TGTGCCAGCAGTCCGGGACTAGCGGGGGAGAGGGAGACCCAGTACTTC
CASSPGLAGERETQYF
>-|TRBV2|-|TRBJ1-2
TGTGCCAGCAGTGAAGCGGACGGGGTAACTGGCTACACCTTC
CASSEADGVTGYTF
>-|TRBV28|-|TRBJ1-4
TGTGCCAGCAGTAGTATTCAGGGTGAAAAACTGTTTTTT
CASSSIQGEKLFF
>TRBD1|TRBV7-9|few|TRBJ2-1
TGTGCCAGCAGCCTGGACAGGCAGTACAATGAGCAGTTCTTC
CASSLDRQYNEQFF
>TRBD1|TRBV2|few|TRBJ1-6
TGTGCCAGCAGTGCGGGACAGGGCAATTCACCCCTCCACTTT
CASSAGQGNSPLHF
>TRBD2|TRBV4-1|-|TRBJ2-7
TGCGCCAGCAGCCCGACTAGCGGGGCCCCCTACGAGCAGTACTTC
CASSPTSGAPYEQYF
>-|TRBV2|-|TRBJ2-5
TGTGCCAGCAGTTATACCACTAGCTTTGCGGAGACCCAGTACTTC
CASSYTTSFAETQYF